The source of this TCR beta chain is a study of shared clonotypes between healthy human individuals. Study at large: The composition of the donors was a couple of women and a few men aged 18 to 49.

Generated by immunoSEQ multiplex PCR, the TCRdb table keeps only in-frame clones and is missing some. There are some 1 million clones in the sample; under 80% occur only once, and roughly 1.5% lies in the top ten. All donors were healthy HIV-negative adults lacking recent acute infections or vaccinations. Germline-derived CDR1 and CDR2 are LNHDA and SQIVND (reference sequence). V lost 5 bases, J lost 3 bases, and 22 bases stayed unmatched. The CDR3 covers 21 residues. The receptor's source is a man between 18 and 35 years old in good health. This sequence joins TRBV19 and TRBJ2-2; TRBD1 matches 9 bases. What was sequenced was memory CD4+ T cells sorted from blood. The subset denotes: CD45RA-negative fraction. The CDR3 DNA is TGTGCCAGTAGTGAATTTAAGGGACAGGGACTTACGTATTTGGACACCGGGGAGCTGTTTTTT. It is translated as CASSEFKGQGLTYLDTGELFF.